Listed below are T cell receptor beta chains from one sample, sequenced in a study of OX40 agonist ivuxolimab in advanced cancers. Clones were sequenced by immunoSEQ multiplex PCR, and TCRdb holds only the in-frame ones, with some missing. Of about 100,000 clones listed, approximately 90% are singletons. This sample comprised CD4+ or CD8+ T cells sorted from blood, obtained in a trial of the OX40 agonist ivuxolimab. These receptors came from an adult with an advanced solid tumor such as melanoma, head and neck, liver or kidney cancer. CDR3s include the opening cysteine and the closing phenylalanine or tryptophan. D genes are given only for firm matches. The listing skips clone size in some rows; elsewhere it reads once, few, many or a size class.

V	size	D	J	DNA	CDR3
TRBV18	NA	NA	TRBJ1-1	TGTGCCAGCTCACCACGATTATTCGGGGAATGGATGAACACTGAAGCTTTCTTT	CASSPRLFGEWMNTEAFF
TRBV2	NA	TRBD1	TRBJ2-1	TGTGCCAGCGAAGGGACAGGGGCATCCGGTGAGCAGTTCTTC	CASEGTGASGEQFF
TRBV30	NA	NA	TRBJ1-1	TGTGCCTGGAGTGTAAGTGTGAACACTGAAGCTTTCTTT	CAWSVSVNTEAFF
TRBV7-9	NA	TRBD1	TRBJ1-4	TGTGCCAGCAGCTTAACCCGGACAGGGAGCGAAAAACTGTTTTTT	CASSLTRTGSEKLFF
TRBV7-9	NA	TRBD2	TRBJ2-7	TGTGCCAGCAGCGCCAAACTAGCGGGAATCTACGAGCAGTACTTC	CASSAKLAGIYEQYF
TRBV5-6	NA	NA	TRBJ2-3	TGTGCCAGCAGCCCACTAGGTTCAGATACGCAGTATTTT	CASSPLGSDTQYF
TRBV19	NA	TRBD2	TRBJ2-1	TGTGCCAGTAGTGGACTAGCGGGAGTCTATGAGCAGTTCTTC	CASSGLAGVYEQFF
TRBV27	NA	NA	TRBJ1-1	TGTGCCAGCAGTTCTTTTTCAGGGGTTCCGAACACTGAAGCTTTCTTT	CASSSFSGVPNTEAFF
TRBV5-4	NA	NA	TRBJ1-1	TGTGCCAGCAGCCGACAGGACACTGAAGCTTTCTTT	CASSRQDTEAFF
TRBV18	NA	TRBD2	TRBJ2-1	TGTGCCAGCTCACGAAGCGGGGTGGGTGAGCAGTTCTTC	CASSRSGVGEQFF
TRBV5-1	NA	NA	TRBJ1-4	TGCGCCAGCAGCTTGGTGGGGGGAGGAGAAAAACTGTTTTTT	CASSLVGGGEKLFF
TRBV18	NA	NA	TRBJ1-3	TGTGCCAGCTCACTGCCCTCTGGAAACACCATATATTTT	CASSLPSGNTIYF
TRBV11-2	once	TRBD1	TRBJ2-6	TGTGCCAGCAGCTTAATCCGGGACAGCGAGACTGGGGCCAACGTCCTGACTTTC	CASSLIRDSETGANVLTF
TRBV7-9	NA	TRBD1	TRBJ2-1	TGTGCCAGCACCAGGGACAGGGGCACATACAATGAGCAGTTCTTC	CASTRDRGTYNEQFF
TRBV6-5	NA	NA	TRBJ2-7	TGTGCCAGCAGTTACCCGGACAGTTCCGAGCAGTACTTC	CASSYPDSSEQYF
TRBV5-1	NA	TRBD2	TRBJ2-1	TGCGCCAGCAGCTTGGCCTTAGCGGGAGGGGCGGATGAGCAGTTCTTC	CASSLALAGGADEQFF